This record concerns one TCR beta chain sequence. The data derive from a study of PD-L1 blockade in urothelial cancer. V shed 3 bases, J shed 5 bases, and the junction held 17 bases outside the gene matches. In germline, CDR1 is SGHRS, CDR2 YFSETQ. This CDR3 comprises 19 residues. Libraries were prepared by immunoSEQ multiplex PCR; TCRdb keeps only in-frame clonotypes and omits some of them. The repertoire consists of tens of thousands of clones, with approximately 83% occurring once and the leading ten covering more than 13%. Indicated time point: pretreatment peripheral blood. Material: PBMCs, obtained around atezolizumab (anti-PD-L1) treatment. The clonotype originates from a man aged 60 to 75 with urothelial cancer. The V and J genes are TRBV5-1 and TRBJ2-1; TRBD2 agrees at 10 bases. The CDR3 region has the DNA TGCGCCAGCAGCTCGACCGGTGGGCTAGCGGGGGAACGGAACAATGAGCAGTTCTTC. Amino acid sequence: CASSSTGGLAGERNNEQFF.